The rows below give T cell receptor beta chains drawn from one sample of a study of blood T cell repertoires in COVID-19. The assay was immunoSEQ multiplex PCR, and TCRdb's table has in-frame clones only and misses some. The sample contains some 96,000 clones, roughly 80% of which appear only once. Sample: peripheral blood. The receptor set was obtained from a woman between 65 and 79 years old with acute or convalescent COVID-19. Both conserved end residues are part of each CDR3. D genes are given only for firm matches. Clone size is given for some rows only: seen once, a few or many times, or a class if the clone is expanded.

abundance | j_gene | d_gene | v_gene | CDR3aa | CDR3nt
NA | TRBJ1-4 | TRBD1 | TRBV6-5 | CASTPTGVIRKLFF | TGTGCCAGCACCCCGACAGGGGTGATACGAAAACTGTTTTTT
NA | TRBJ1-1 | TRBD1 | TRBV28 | CASSGIQGILTEAFF | TGTGCCAGCAGTGGAATACAGGGGATTCTCACTGAAGCTTTCTTT
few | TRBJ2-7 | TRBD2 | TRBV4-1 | CASSPRTSVPYEQYF | TGCGCCAGCAGCCCAAGGACTAGCGTGCCCTACGAGCAGTACTTC
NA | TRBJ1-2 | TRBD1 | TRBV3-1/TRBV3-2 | CASRTGNGYTF | TGTGCCAGTAGGACAGGGAATGGCTACACCTTC
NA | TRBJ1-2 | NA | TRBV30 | CACSGNYGYTF | TGTGCCTGTAGCGGGAACTATGGCTACACCTTC
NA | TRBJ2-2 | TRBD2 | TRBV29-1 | CSVGGTSVGELFF | TGCAGCGTTGGTGGGACTAGCGTCGGGGAGCTGTTTTTT
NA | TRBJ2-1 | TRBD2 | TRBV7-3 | CASSSRGGGYNEQFF | TGTGCCAGCAGCTCCCGGGGCGGGGGTTACAATGAGCAGTTCTTC
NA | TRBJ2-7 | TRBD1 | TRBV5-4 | CASSSRGQGASEQYF | TGTGCCAGCAGCTCTCGGGGACAGGGTGCGAGCGAGCAGTACTTC
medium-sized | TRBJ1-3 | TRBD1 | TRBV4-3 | CASSQALVPGQGTIYF | TGCGCCAGCAGCCAGGCCCTAGTCCCGGGACAGGGGACCATATATTTT
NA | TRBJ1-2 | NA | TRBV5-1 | CASSLVIGEGRGYTF | TGCGCCAGCAGCTTGGTTATAGGGGAAGGTAGAGGCTACACCTTC
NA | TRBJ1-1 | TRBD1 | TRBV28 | CASSPGDRLNTEAFF | TGTGCCAGCAGTCCCGGGGACAGGTTAAACACTGAAGCTTTCTTT
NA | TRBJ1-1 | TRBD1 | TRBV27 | CASSPWTGEGTEAFF | TGTGCCAGCAGTCCATGGACAGGGGAGGGCACTGAAGCTTTCTTT
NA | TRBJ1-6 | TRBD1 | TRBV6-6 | CASSTRDRGSPLHF | TGTGCCAGCAGTACCCGGGACAGGGGATCACCCCTCCACTTT
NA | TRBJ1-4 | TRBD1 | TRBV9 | CASSARTGVGEKLFF | TGTGCCAGCAGCGCGAGGACAGGGGTTGGAGAAAAACTGTTTTTT
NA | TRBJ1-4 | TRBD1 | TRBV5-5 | CASSLYGQANEKLFF | TGTGCCAGCAGCTTATATGGACAGGCTAATGAAAAACTGTTTTTT
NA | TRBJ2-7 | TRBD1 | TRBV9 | CASTPGTDPYEQYF | TGTGCCAGCACTCCCGGGACAGACCCTTACGAGCAGTACTTC
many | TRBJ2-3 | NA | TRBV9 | CASSIGVLSQDTQYF | TGTGCCAGCAGCATCGGGGTTCTATCGCAAGATACGCAGTATTTT
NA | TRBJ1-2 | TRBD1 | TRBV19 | CASSAGFFGGGVYGYTF | TGTGCCAGTAGTGCTGGTTTCTTTGGAGGGGGCGTCTATGGCTACACCTTC
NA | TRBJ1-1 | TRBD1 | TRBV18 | CASSPPAGGSTEAFF | TGTGCCAGCTCACCACCGGCAGGGGGTAGCACTGAAGCTTTCTTT
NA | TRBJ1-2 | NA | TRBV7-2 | CASSLAGTHYGYTF | TGTGCCAGCAGCTTAGCTGGCACCCACTATGGCTACACCTTC
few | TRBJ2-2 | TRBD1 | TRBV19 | CASSIVGTGNTGELFF | TGTGCCAGTAGTATAGTAGGGACAGGGAACACCGGGGAGCTGTTTTTT
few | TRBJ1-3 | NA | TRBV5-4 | CASSLASGPNTIYF | TGTGCCAGCAGCTTGGCGTCAGGTCCAAACACCATATATTTT
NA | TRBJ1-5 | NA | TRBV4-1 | CASSQEPHRVGNQPQHF | TGCGCCAGCAGCCAGGAACCACACAGGGTGGGCAATCAGCCCCAGCATTTT
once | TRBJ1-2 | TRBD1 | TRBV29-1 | CSVEYSGGRGYTF | TGCAGCGTTGAATATTCAGGGGGCAGGGGCTACACCTTC
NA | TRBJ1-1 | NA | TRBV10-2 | CASRIQSVNTEAFF | TGCGCCAGCAGGATACAATCAGTGAACACTGAAGCTTTCTTT
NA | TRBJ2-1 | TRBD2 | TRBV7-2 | CASSPWTSGGTYNEQFF | TGTGCCAGCAGCCCATGGACTAGCGGGGGGACCTACAATGAGCAGTTCTTC
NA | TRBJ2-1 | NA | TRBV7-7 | CASSLSSSYNEQFF | TGTGCCAGCAGCCTGTCCAGCTCCTACAATGAGCAGTTCTTC
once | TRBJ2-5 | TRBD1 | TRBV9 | CASSVTGSGETQYF | TGTGCCAGCAGCGTGACAGGGTCTGGGGAGACCCAGTACTTC
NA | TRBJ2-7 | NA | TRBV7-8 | CASSSRTYEQYF | TGTGCCAGCAGCTCGAGGACCTACGAGCAGTACTTC